The clone carrying this T cell receptor beta chain was observed many times. CDR3 size: 15 residues. With 1 base clipped from V and 0 bases from J, the junction kept 5 bases outside the gene matches. Per the germline V gene, CDR1 is GTSNPN and CDR2 is SVGIG (reference sequence). Via MiXCR, TCRdb re-called the 5' RACE reads, giving one row per CDR3 protein. Counted here are 98,000 or so distinct CDR3 sequences, around 10% occurring once; the ten biggest clones make up 3.1%. This specimen comes from a study of early T cells in non-severe SARS-CoV-2 infection. The sample comprised whole blood. The clonotype comes from an adult who was a healthcare worker with PCR-confirmed SARS-CoV-2 infection or an uninfected control (not recorded which). The V call is TRBV30, the J call TRBJ1-1; 7 bases fit TRBD1. This CDR3 is CAWSGGQEMNTEAFF. In DNA, the CDR3 is TGTGCCTGGAGTGGAGGACAGGAGATGAACACTGAAGCTTTCTTT.